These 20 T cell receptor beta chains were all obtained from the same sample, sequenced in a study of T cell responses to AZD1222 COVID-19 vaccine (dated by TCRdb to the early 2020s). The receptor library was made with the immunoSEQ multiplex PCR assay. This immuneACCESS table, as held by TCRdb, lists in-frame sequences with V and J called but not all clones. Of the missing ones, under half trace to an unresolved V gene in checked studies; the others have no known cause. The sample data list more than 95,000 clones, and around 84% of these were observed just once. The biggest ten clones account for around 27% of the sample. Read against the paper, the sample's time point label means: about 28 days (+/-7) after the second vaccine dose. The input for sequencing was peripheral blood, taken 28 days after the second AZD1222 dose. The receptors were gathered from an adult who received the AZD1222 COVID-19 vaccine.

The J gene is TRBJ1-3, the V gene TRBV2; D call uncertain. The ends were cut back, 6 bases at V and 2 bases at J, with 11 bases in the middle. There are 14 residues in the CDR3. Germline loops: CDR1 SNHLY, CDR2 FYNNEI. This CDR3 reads CASRERVTGNTIYF. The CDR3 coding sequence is TGTGCCAGCAGGGAGCGGGTAACTGGAAACACCATATATTTT.

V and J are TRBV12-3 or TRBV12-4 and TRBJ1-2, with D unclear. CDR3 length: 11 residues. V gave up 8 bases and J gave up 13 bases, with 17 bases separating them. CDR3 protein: CASGPQFVSTF. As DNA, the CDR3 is TGTGCCAGCGGACCACAGTTTGTGAGCACCTTC.

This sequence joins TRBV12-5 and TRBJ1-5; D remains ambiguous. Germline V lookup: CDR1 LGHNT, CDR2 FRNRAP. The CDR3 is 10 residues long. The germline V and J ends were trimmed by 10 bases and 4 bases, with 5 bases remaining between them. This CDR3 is CAISNQPQHF. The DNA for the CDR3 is TGTGCTATCTCAAATCAGCCCCAGCATTTT.

The CDR3 coding sequence is TGCGCCAGCAGCTTGGTTCAGGGTCAAGGCACTGAAGCTTTCTTT. Protein sequence: CASSLVQGQGTEAFF. The chain couples TRBV5-1 to TRBJ1-1, with a weak D call TRBD1 (5 bases). V gave up 0 bases and J gave up 4 bases, with 13 bases separating them. The germline V gene encodes CDR1 SGHRS and CDR2 YFSETQ. The CDR3 is 15 residues long. Full variable domain (rest looked up from reference TRBV5-1 and TRBJ1-1): KAGVTQTPRYLIKTRGQQVTLSCSPISGHRSVSWYQQTPGQGLQFLFEYFSETQRNKGNFPGRFSGRQFSNSRSEMNVSTLELGDSALYLCASSLVQGQGTEAFFGQGTRLTVV.

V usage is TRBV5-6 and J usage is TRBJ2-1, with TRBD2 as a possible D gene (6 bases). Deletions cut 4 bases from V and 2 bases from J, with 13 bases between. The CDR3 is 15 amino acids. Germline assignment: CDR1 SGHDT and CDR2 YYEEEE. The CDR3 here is CASSPEGIAYNEQFF. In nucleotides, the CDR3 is TGTGCCAGCAGCCCGGAGGGTATAGCCTACAATGAGCAGTTCTTC.

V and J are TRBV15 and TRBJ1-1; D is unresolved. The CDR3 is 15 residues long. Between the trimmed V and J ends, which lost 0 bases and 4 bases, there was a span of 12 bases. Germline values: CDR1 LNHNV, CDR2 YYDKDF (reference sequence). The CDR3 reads CATSRDLQLVTEAFF. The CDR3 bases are TGTGCCACCAGCAGAGATCTGCAGCTTGTCACTGAAGCTTTCTTT.

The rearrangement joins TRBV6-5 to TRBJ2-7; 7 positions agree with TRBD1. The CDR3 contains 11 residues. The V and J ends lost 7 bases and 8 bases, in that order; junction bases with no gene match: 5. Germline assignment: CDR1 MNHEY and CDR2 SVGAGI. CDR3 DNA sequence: TGTGCCAGCACCCAACAGGGGCAGCAGTACTTC. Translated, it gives CASTQQGQQYF.

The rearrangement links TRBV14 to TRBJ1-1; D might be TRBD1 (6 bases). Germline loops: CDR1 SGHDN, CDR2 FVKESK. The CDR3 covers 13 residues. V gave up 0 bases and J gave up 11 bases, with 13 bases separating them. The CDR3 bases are TGTGCCAGCAGCCAAGACCGGGGGGGCGAGGCTTTCTTT. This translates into CASSQDRGGEAFF. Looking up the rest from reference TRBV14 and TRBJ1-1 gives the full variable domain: EAGVTQFPSHSVIEKGQTVTLRCDPISGHDNLYWYRRVMGKEIKFLLHFVKESKQDESGMPNNRFLAERTGGTYSTLKVQPAELEDSGVYFCASSQDRGGEAFFGQGTRLTVV.

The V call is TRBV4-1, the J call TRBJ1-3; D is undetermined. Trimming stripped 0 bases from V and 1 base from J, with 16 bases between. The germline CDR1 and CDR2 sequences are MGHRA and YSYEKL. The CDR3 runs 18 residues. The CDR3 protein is CASSQDRARYPSGNTIYF. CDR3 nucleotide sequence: TGCGCCAGCAGCCAAGATCGAGCCAGATACCCTTCTGGAAACACCATATATTTT.

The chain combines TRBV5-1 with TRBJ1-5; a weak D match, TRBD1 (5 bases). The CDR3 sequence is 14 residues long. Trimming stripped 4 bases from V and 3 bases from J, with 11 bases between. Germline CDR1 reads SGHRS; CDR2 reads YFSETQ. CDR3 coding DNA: TGCGCCAGCAGCCAGGGACTTAACAATCAGCCCCAGCATTTT. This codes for CASSQGLNNQPQHF.

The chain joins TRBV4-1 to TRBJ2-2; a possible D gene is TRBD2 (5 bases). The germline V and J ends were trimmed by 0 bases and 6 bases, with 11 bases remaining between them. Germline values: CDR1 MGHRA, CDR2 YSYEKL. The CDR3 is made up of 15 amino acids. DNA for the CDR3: TGCGCCAGCAGCCAAGATCCTAGCTCTCCCGGGGAGCTGTTTTTT. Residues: CASSQDPSSPGELFF.

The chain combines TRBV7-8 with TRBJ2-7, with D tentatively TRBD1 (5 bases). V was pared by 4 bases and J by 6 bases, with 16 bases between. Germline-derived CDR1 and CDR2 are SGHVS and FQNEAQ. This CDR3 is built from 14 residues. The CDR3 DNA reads TGTGCCAGCAGCTACCGACAGAGCCGAGGCGAGCAGTACTTC. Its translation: CASSYRQSRGEQYF.

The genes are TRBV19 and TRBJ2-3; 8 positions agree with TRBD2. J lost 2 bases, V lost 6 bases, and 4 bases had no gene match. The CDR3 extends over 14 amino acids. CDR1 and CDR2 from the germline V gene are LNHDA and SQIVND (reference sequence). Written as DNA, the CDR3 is TGTGCCAGTAGGGGACTAGATCCCACAGATACGCAGTATTTT. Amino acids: CASRGLDPTDTQYF.

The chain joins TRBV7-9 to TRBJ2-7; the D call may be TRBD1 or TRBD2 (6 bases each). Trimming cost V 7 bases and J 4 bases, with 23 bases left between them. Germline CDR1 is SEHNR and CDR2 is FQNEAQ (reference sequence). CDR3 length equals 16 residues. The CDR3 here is CASTLSGGLTGYEQYF. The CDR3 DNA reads TGTGCCAGCACCCTAAGTGGGGGGCTGACGGGGTACGAGCAGTACTTC.

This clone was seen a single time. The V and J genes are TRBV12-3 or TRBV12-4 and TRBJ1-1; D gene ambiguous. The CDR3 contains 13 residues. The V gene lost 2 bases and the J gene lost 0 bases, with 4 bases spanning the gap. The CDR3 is CASSLSMNTEAFF. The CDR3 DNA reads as TGTGCCAGCAGTTTATCCATGAACACTGAAGCTTTCTTT.

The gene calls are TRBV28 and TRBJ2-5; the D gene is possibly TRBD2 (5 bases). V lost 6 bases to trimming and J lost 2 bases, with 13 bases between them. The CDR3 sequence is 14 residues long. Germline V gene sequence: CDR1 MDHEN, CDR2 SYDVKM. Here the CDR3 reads CASRTSGVQETQYF. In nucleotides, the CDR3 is TGTGCCAGCAGGACAAGCGGAGTACAAGAGACCCAGTACTTC. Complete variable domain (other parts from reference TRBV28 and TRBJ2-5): DVKVTQSSRYLVKRTGEKVFLECVQDMDHENMFWYRQDPGLGLRLIYFSYDVKMKEKGDIPEGYSVSREKKERFSLILESASTNQTSMYLCASRTSGVQETQYFGPGTRLLVL.

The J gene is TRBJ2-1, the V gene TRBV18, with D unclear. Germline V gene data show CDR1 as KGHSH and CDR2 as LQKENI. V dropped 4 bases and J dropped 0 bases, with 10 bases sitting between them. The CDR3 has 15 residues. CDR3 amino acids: CASSHGVGSYNEQFF. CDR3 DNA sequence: TGTGCCAGCTCACATGGAGTTGGCTCCTACAATGAGCAGTTCTTC. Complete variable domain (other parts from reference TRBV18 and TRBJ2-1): NAGVMQNPRHLVRRRGQEARLRCSPMKGHSHVYWYRQLPEEGLKFMVYLQKENIIDESGMPKERFSAEFPKEGPSILRIQQVVRGDSAAYFCASSHGVGSYNEQFFGPGTRLTVL.

In DNA form, the CDR3 reads TGTGCCAGCAGCTTAAAACCCCCCCGGTTCGGTGTTTATTATGGCTACACCTTC. It specifies CASSLKPPRFGVYYGYTF. This chain links TRBV7-8 with TRBJ1-2; D remains ambiguous. Trimming cost V 2 bases and J 5 bases, with 24 bases left between them. CDR3 length: 18 residues. Looked up from germline, CDR1 is SGHVS and CDR2 is FQNEAQ.

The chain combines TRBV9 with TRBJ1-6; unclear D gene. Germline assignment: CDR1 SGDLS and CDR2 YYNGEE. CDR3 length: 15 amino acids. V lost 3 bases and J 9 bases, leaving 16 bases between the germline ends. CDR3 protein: CASSASGVKVSPLHF. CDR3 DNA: TGTGCCAGCAGCGCCTCCGGAGTTAAAGTTTCACCCCTCCACTTT.

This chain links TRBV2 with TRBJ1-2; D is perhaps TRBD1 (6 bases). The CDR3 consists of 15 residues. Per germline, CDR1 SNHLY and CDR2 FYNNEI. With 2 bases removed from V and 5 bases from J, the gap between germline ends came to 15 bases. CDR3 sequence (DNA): TGTGCCAGCAGTGAACAGTATGGACAGATATATGGCTACACCTTC. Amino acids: CASSEQYGQIYGYTF.